The rows below give T cell receptor beta chains drawn from one sample of a study of shared clonotypes between healthy human individuals. Sequenced by immunoSEQ multiplex PCR; TCRdb stores in-frame clones only, minus some. The table records 2 million to 3 million clones, 93% of them present only once. Sequenced: naive CD4+ T cells from PBMCs. These receptor sequences come from a man younger than 35 in good health. Some clones in this sample may be carry-over from other donors' samples. Both conserved end residues are part of each CDR3. The order of the fields is D gene, clone size, J gene, V gene, CDR3 DNA, CDR3 protein. A D gene is named only where the DNA matches it firmly. Size tells how often a clone was seen (once, few, many) or the class of an expanded clone, and some rows leave it out.

d_call: -
clone_size: -
j_call: TRBJ1-2
v_call: TRBV2
cdr3_nt: TGTGCCGGGAGGGAGCGGGCGAGTGGCTACACCTTC
cdr3_aa: CAGRERASGYTF

d_call: -
clone_size: -
j_call: TRBJ1-1
v_call: TRBV6-5
cdr3_nt: TGTGCCGCAAGGGGAAGGGAGGGCACTGAAGCTTTCTTT
cdr3_aa: CAARGREGTEAFF

d_call: -
clone_size: -
j_call: TRBJ2-5
v_call: TRBV5-1
cdr3_nt: TGCGCCAGCAGCTGGTACCAAGAGACCCAGTACTTC
cdr3_aa: CASSWYQETQYF

d_call: -
clone_size: -
j_call: TRBJ2-2
v_call: TRBV5-6
cdr3_nt: TGTGCCAGCAGCTTCATGAGGACAGCCAACACCGGGGAGCTGTTTTTT
cdr3_aa: CASSFMRTANTGELFF

d_call: TRBD2
clone_size: -
j_call: TRBJ2-3
v_call: TRBV9
cdr3_nt: TGTGCCAGCAGCACTAGCGGGGGCACAGATACGCAGTATTTT
cdr3_aa: CASSTSGGTDTQYF

d_call: -
clone_size: -
j_call: TRBJ1-2
v_call: TRBV18
cdr3_nt: TGTGCCAGCTCACCAAACAGGGATTTCACTAACTATGGCTACACCTTC
cdr3_aa: CASSPNRDFTNYGYTF

d_call: -
clone_size: once
j_call: TRBJ2-5
v_call: TRBV6-1
cdr3_nt: TGTGCCAGCAGCCGGGCGGGGTACCAAGAGACCCAGTACTTC
cdr3_aa: CASSRAGYQETQYF

d_call: -
clone_size: -
j_call: TRBJ2-1
v_call: TRBV30
cdr3_nt: TGTGCCTGGAGAAGCTACAATGAGCAGTTCTTC
cdr3_aa: CAWRSYNEQFF

d_call: TRBD1
clone_size: -
j_call: TRBJ2-5
v_call: TRBV11-3
cdr3_nt: TGTGCCAGCAGCTTAGGCCAGGGACAGAAGGAGACCCAGTACTTC
cdr3_aa: CASSLGQGQKETQYF

d_call: -
clone_size: once
j_call: TRBJ1-4
v_call: TRBV15
cdr3_nt: TGTGCCACCAGCAGAGTGGGAGTCAATGAAAAACTGTTTTTT
cdr3_aa: CATSRVGVNEKLFF

d_call: -
clone_size: -
j_call: TRBJ2-3
v_call: TRBV7-3
cdr3_nt: TGTGCCAGCAGCTTAGAGGGAGCGCTGCCGGATACGCAGTATTTT
cdr3_aa: CASSLEGALPDTQYF

d_call: TRBD1
clone_size: -
j_call: TRBJ1-6
v_call: TRBV5-4
cdr3_nt: TGTGCCAGCAGCGCCGACAGGGGCAATTCACCCCTCCACTTT
cdr3_aa: CASSADRGNSPLHF

d_call: TRBD1
clone_size: -
j_call: TRBJ1-3
v_call: TRBV28
cdr3_nt: TGTGCCAGCAGTTTACTGGACAGGGGTGGAAACACCATATATTTT
cdr3_aa: CASSLLDRGGNTIYF

d_call: TRBD1
clone_size: -
j_call: TRBJ1-4
v_call: TRBV10-2
cdr3_nt: TGCGCCAGCAGGACAGGGTTCTCAACTAATGAAAAACTGTTTTTT
cdr3_aa: CASRTGFSTNEKLFF

d_call: -
clone_size: -
j_call: TRBJ2-1
v_call: TRBV28
cdr3_nt: TGTGCCAGCAGAAACAATGAGCAGTTCTTC
cdr3_aa: CASRNNEQFF

d_call: -
clone_size: -
j_call: TRBJ1-3
v_call: TRBV4-3
cdr3_nt: TGCGCCAGCAGCCAAGGACCGGGGCCCGGAAACACCATATATTTT
cdr3_aa: CASSQGPGPGNTIYF

d_call: -
clone_size: -
j_call: TRBJ2-2
v_call: TRBV30
cdr3_nt: TGTGCCTGGAGTCATTTAGGGACACAATCCGGGGAGCTGTTTTTT
cdr3_aa: CAWSHLGTQSGELFF

d_call: -
clone_size: -
j_call: TRBJ2-7
v_call: TRBV5-1
cdr3_nt: TGCGCCAGCAGCTCGGGTTTTGGGGTGGAGGAGCAGTACTTC
cdr3_aa: CASSSGFGVEEQYF

d_call: TRBD2
clone_size: -
j_call: TRBJ2-1
v_call: TRBV30
cdr3_nt: TGTGCCTGGTCGATAGCGGGCGTCTCCTACAATGAGCAGTTCTTC
cdr3_aa: CAWSIAGVSYNEQFF

d_call: -
clone_size: -
j_call: TRBJ1-5
v_call: TRBV28
cdr3_nt: TGTGCCAGCAGTTTATTTGCAGGCGGGACTCAGCCCCAGCATTTT
cdr3_aa: CASSLFAGGTQPQHF

d_call: TRBD2
clone_size: -
j_call: TRBJ2-3
v_call: TRBV5-1
cdr3_nt: TGCGCCAGCAGCTTGGTTACTAGCGGGAGTGATACGCAGTATTTT
cdr3_aa: CASSLVTSGSDTQYF

d_call: TRBD1
clone_size: -
j_call: TRBJ2-7
v_call: TRBV5-1
cdr3_nt: TGCGCCAGCAGCCGGGATACCGGACAGGGAGTGCAGTACTTC
cdr3_aa: CASSRDTGQGVQYF

d_call: TRBD2
clone_size: -
j_call: TRBJ2-2
v_call: TRBV11-3
cdr3_nt: TGTGCCAGCAGCTGGGGGGCTAGCGGGAGGGCCGGCACCGGGGAGCTGTTTTTT
cdr3_aa: CASSWGASGRAGTGELFF

d_call: TRBD2
clone_size: once
j_call: TRBJ2-1
v_call: TRBV4-3
cdr3_nt: TGCGCCAGCAGCCAACAAGGGACTAGCTTCTTGGATGAGCAGTTCTTC
cdr3_aa: CASSQQGTSFLDEQFF

d_call: -
clone_size: -
j_call: TRBJ2-1
v_call: TRBV30
cdr3_nt: TGTGCCTGGAGTTATTTAGTAAGTAGTGAGCAGTTCTTC
cdr3_aa: CAWSYLVSSEQFF

d_call: TRBD2
clone_size: -
j_call: TRBJ2-1
v_call: TRBV9
cdr3_nt: TGTGCCAGCAGCGTAAGGACTAGCGGTAACAATGAGCAGTTCTTC
cdr3_aa: CASSVRTSGNNEQFF

d_call: -
clone_size: -
j_call: TRBJ2-7
v_call: TRBV18
cdr3_nt: TGTGCCAGCTCAGGGGGAACCTACGAGCAGTACTTC
cdr3_aa: CASSGGTYEQYF

d_call: -
clone_size: -
j_call: TRBJ1-3
v_call: TRBV28
cdr3_nt: TGTGCCAGCAGTTCCCGGACAGCGATGACTGGAAACACCATATATTTT
cdr3_aa: CASSSRTAMTGNTIYF

d_call: TRBD1
clone_size: -
j_call: TRBJ2-7
v_call: TRBV18
cdr3_nt: TGTGCCAGCTCACCGACAGGGATCCACGAGCAGTACTTC
cdr3_aa: CASSPTGIHEQYF

d_call: TRBD2
clone_size: -
j_call: TRBJ2-7
v_call: TRBV28
cdr3_nt: TGTGCCAGCAGTCTCTTAGCGGGAGGGTCCTACGAGCAGTACTTC
cdr3_aa: CASSLLAGGSYEQYF

d_call: -
clone_size: -
j_call: TRBJ2-7
v_call: TRBV5-8
cdr3_nt: TGTGCCAGCGTATCCCATAGCTACGAGCAGTACTTC
cdr3_aa: CASVSHSYEQYF

d_call: -
clone_size: -
j_call: TRBJ1-2
v_call: TRBV7-2
cdr3_nt: TGTGCCAGCAGCTTGAGTCAGGGTGGTGGCTACACCTTC
cdr3_aa: CASSLSQGGGYTF

d_call: -
clone_size: -
j_call: TRBJ2-7
v_call: TRBV5-8
cdr3_nt: TGTGCCAGCAGCTCACGGACACCCACCTACGAGCAGTACTTC
cdr3_aa: CASSSRTPTYEQYF